This T cell receptor (beta chain) was retrieved from a study of T cells after yellow fever vaccination (dated by TCRdb to between 2018 and 2021). Background on the whole study: The SMART-Seq v4 Ultra Low Input RNA kit was used to prepare libraries from fractions with low cell numbers. To track T-cell clones before and after primary and booster YFV17D yellow fever vaccination, bulk TCR alpha and beta repertoires were sequenced longitudinally. Two healthy male donors, one aged 18 to 29 and one aged 30 to 40 years, were included in the cohort. Blood samples were taken at several timepoints before and after primary and secondary immunization, and bulk PBMC replicates and cell subsets were isolated.

CDR1 is given as MGHRA and CDR2 as YSYEKL, both from the germline V gene. The CDR3 starts with the cysteine, ends with the phenylalanine, and has 13 residues. Only the CDR3 portion is preserved as DNA: 39 bases, with reading frame beginning at the first base. Trimming removed 4 bases from V and 2 bases from J, leaving 7 bases between the germline ends. This sample was sequenced with an Illumina NovaSeq 6000. Synthesis of TCR cDNA relied on 5'RACE template switching, a step that introduced a universal primer site along with unique molecular identifiers. Priming for cDNA synthesis came from both the TCR alpha and TCR beta constant segments. Two PCR steps were used to amplify libraries, with sample barcodes and sequencing adapters being added in the second step. Sequencing of libraries was done on Illumina HiSeq 2500 (2x100 bp) or NovaSeq (2x150 bp). In the original analysis: MIGEC was used to demultiplex reads and collapse the reads into UMI consensus sequences, and MiXCR was used for V(D)J alignment. Using edgeR on replicate PBMC samples, clonotypes were called vaccine-responding if FDR was below 0.01 and the log2 fold change was above 5 up to day 15. Bulk clonotypes were assigned CD4 or CD8 identity according to which sequenced CD4 or CD8 repertoire held them at higher abundance. TCRdb trimmed public reads at Q25 via fastp, called clones via MiXCR and kept in-frame beta chains. Each record represents a unique CDR3 protein, reported with the most common genes and DNA among its rows. For this entry, the V and J calls and clone size follow TCRdb and not the study's own pipeline. The sample table holds 340,000 or so distinct CDR3 sequences, of which roughly an eighth were seen once. The ten largest clonotypes hold 3.2% of the sample.

Broad study findings and their caveats: FACS-sorted repertoires could contain abundant contaminating clonotypes from the bulk population, so computational filtering was required. The secondary T-cell response was found to be weaker but faster than the primary response, with a peak reached on day 5 rather than on day 15. After the booster, most of the clones that had expanded following primary vaccination were detected again (roughly 97% of CD4 and around 90% of CD8), which suggests that memory was broadly maintained. Because only a couple of donors were included in the study, the extent to which the findings can be generalized is limited. A small share of clonotypes was detected in both CD4 and CD8 compartments, with the overlap likely arising from convergent recombination.

The treatment or condition label on this specimen signifies: live attenuated yellow fever vaccine strain. A standard Ficoll-Paque protocol was used to isolate PBMCs from peripheral blood. Dynabeads CD4 and CD8 positive selection kits were used to isolate CD4 and CD8 T-cell fractions. TriZol was used to extract RNA from bulk PBMCs, from CD4 and CD8 fractions, and from dextramer-positive and dextramer-negative fractions. This clonotype has ten or more counts. The clone's antigen remains unknown. Base qualities are not at hand, and no much larger clone is one base apart. Sample: CD4+ T cells sorted from PBMCs, taken 15 days after the yellow fever booster vaccination. The sequence derives from a man aged 18 to 30 who received the YFV17D yellow fever vaccine. The receptor chain draws on TRBV4-1 and TRBJ2-3; the D segment cannot be called with confidence. The DNA sequence is as follows: TGCGCCAGCAGCCCCTTGTTCACAGATACGCAGTATTTT. Its protein product is CASSPLFTDTQYF.